This entry is about one TCR beta chain. Its specificity is not known. V shed 4 bases and J shed 2 bases, with 14 bases lying between them. The CDR3 contains 15 residues. This specimen belongs to a study of blood T cells in healthy people across ages. Notes on the study in general: Compared with aged donors, long-lived donors showed fewer expanded clones, suggesting selection.

Primers used in a second PCR of about 7 to 12 cycles were a sample-barcoded 5' primer and a J-beta primer mix. MiXCR was run by TCRdb on the 5' RACE reads, yielding one entry per CDR3 protein. The data show roughly 800,000 distinct CDR3 sequences, with just under 25% seen just once and 8% to 10% held by the top ten. The same sample was also studied in work on T cells of mothers and their children. This second study notes: It was through the M1S primer of the second PCR that sample barcodes and 2-4 random nucleotides were added. Mothers yielded over 9 million CDR3 reads, children about 3.1 million each. Related mother-child pairs shared marginally more repertoire than unrelated pairs, though not significantly.

The chain employs TRBV12-3 or TRBV12-4 and TRBJ2-5; D might be TRBD1 (6 bases). This TCR was sampled from a boy younger than 18 in good health. The sequenced sample was blood. The CDR3 bases are TGTGCCAGCAGTTACGGACAGCTACTTCAAGAGACCCAGTACTTC. Protein product: CASSYGQLLQETQYF.